The entry below describes one T cell receptor beta chain. J was trimmed by 2 bases and V by 6 bases; bases with no gene match: 4. This CDR3 region has 14 residues. Germline CDR1 DFQATT, CDR2 SNEGSKA (reference sequence). The sample comes from a study of CD8+CD57+ T cells in acquired aplastic anemia. Genomic DNA was employed as the template in profiling TCR beta VDJ and CDR3. TCRdb passed the reads through MiXCR, listing each CDR3 protein once. The sample has about 110,000 distinct CDR3 sequences; around half are singletons. The chain links TRBV20-1 to TRBJ2-7; TRBD2 matches 13 bases. The clonotype comes from a human donor in good health, serving as a control. The sample consisted of sorted CD4+, CD8+, or CD8+CD57+ T cells (not recorded which) from PBMCs. The CDR3 DNA reads TGCAGTGCAAAGGGACTAGCGGGACCCTACGAGCAGTACTTC. Its protein product is CSAKGLAGPYEQYF.